Presented here are 11 T cell receptor beta chains from one specimen sequenced in a study of immune evolution from preneoplasia to lung adenocarcinoma. The data were produced by immunoSEQ multiplex PCR, yet TCRdb's version contains in-frame clones alone and is incomplete. The table has 6,500 to 10,000 clones, roughly 80% seen once. The sequenced sample was FFPE invasive lung adenocarcinoma tissue. These TCRs come from a person between 45 and 75 years old with lung adenocarcinoma.

V and J are TRBV7-9 and TRBJ2-2; maybe TRBD2 (6 bases). CDR3 length: 14 amino acids. The germline gives CDR1 SEHNR, CDR2 FQNEAQ (reference sequence). V lost 7 bases to trimming and J lost 7 bases, with 16 bases between them. CDR3 sequence reads: CASIGGGRNGELFF. CDR3 DNA: TGTGCCAGCATCGGGGGAGGACGAAACGGGGAGCTGTTTTTT.

The J gene is TRBJ1-4, the V gene TRBV5-1, with 10 bases matching TRBD1. The CDR3 sequence is 15 residues long. Germline V lookup: CDR1 SGHRS, CDR2 YFSETQ. With 0 bases clipped from V and 6 bases from J, the junction kept 2 bases outside the gene matches. The DNA of the CDR3 is TGCGCCAGCAGCTTGGCGGGACAGGGGCATGAAAAACTGTTTTTT. The encoded protein is CASSLAGQGHEKLFF.

V gene TRBV11-2 combines with J gene TRBJ1-4; tentative D call: TRBD1 (6 bases). The germline V and J ends were trimmed by 5 bases and 4 bases, with 11 bases remaining between them. CDR3 length equals 14 residues. Germline CDR1 reads SGHAT; CDR2 reads FQNNGV. The chain's CDR3 is CASSLDSGNEKLFF. DNA for the CDR3: TGTGCCAGCAGCCTGGACAGTGGTAATGAAAAACTGTTTTTT.

In its sample, this clone was seen a few times. V and J are TRBV7-9 and TRBJ2-5; D not resolved. The CDR3 consists of 15 residues. V lost 2 bases, J lost 1 base, and 11 bases lay in between. Germline assignment: CDR1 SEHNR and CDR2 FQNEAQ (reference sequence). The CDR3, as DNA: TGTGCCAGCAGCTTATCCGAGGCGGCCCAAGAGACCCAGTACTTC. Amino acid sequence: CASSLSEAAQETQYF.

The chain has TRBV11-2 and TRBJ2-1, with D possibly matching TRBD2 (5 bases). The CDR3 runs 13 residues. V lost 3 bases, J lost 10 bases, and 13 bases lay in between. Germline V gene lookup returns CDR1 SGHAT and CDR2 FQNNGV. CDR3 protein: CASSFAQRGEQFF. CDR3 nucleotides: TGTGCCAGCAGCTTTGCCCAACGGGGAGAGCAGTTCTTC.

J is TRBJ2-5 and V is TRBV30; 7 bases match TRBD1. J gave up 1 base and V 2 bases, and 4 bases lay outside the gene matches. From germline, CDR1 is GTSNPN and CDR2 SVGIG (reference sequence). This CDR3 comprises 14 residues. The CDR3: CAWSTGQSQETQYF. As DNA, the CDR3 is TGTGCCTGGAGTACGGGACAGAGCCAAGAGACCCAGTACTTC. Filled out from reference TRBV30 and TRBJ2-5, the complete variable domain reads SQTIHQWPATLVQPVGSPLSLECTVEGTSNPNLYWYRQAAGRGLQLLFYSVGIGQISSEVPQNLSASRPQDRQFILSSKKLLLSDSGFYLCAWSTGQSQETQYFGPGTRLLVL.

V and J are TRBV5-1 and TRBJ2-1; D perhaps matches TRBD1 (6 bases). Per germline, CDR1 SGHRS and CDR2 YFSETQ. This CDR3 contains 16 residues. Trimming took 0 bases from V and 6 from J, leaving 16 bases between them. CDR3 in DNA: TGCGCCAGCAGCTTGGTACAGGGCTCAGGAGTCAATGAGCAGTTCTTC. It specifies CASSLVQGSGVNEQFF.

The CDR3 nucleotides read TGCGCCAGCAGCTTGTATAGACGACTCCAGTTCTTC. Translating gives CASSLYRRLQFF. The chain has TRBV5-1 and TRBJ2-1; no firm D call. The CDR3 sequence is 12 residues long. V was trimmed by 1 base and J by 13 bases, leaving 12 bases between them. Per germline, CDR1 SGHRS and CDR2 YFSETQ. Supplemented by reference TRBV5-1 and TRBJ2-1, the full variable domain reads KAGVTQTPRYLIKTRGQQVTLSCSPISGHRSVSWYQQTPGQGLQFLFEYFSETQRNKGNFPGRFSGRQFSNSRSEMNVSTLELGDSALYLCASSLYRRLQFFGPGTRLTVL.

The chain has TRBV28 and TRBJ2-5; D may be TRBD1 or TRBD2 (5 bases each). Germline lookup yields CDR1 MDHEN and CDR2 SYDVKM. Trimming shortened V by 2 bases and J by 5 bases, and 18 bases separated the two germline ends. The CDR3 loop spans 16 amino acids. CDR3 loop: CASSLRGDLYPETQYF. Here the CDR3 DNA reads TGTGCCAGCAGTTTAAGGGGAGACTTATACCCGGAGACCCAGTACTTC.

Worth noting for this clone: One end of the junction fails to match germline, which may point to a read error. This sequence joins TRBV27 and TRBJ2-1; 7 bases fit TRBD2. The CDR3 has 15 residues. Germline CDR1 and CDR2: MNHEY and SMNVEV (reference sequence). The chain's CDR3 is CASSLWTGGHNEQFF. For the CDR3, the DNA is TGTGCCAGCAGCTTATGGACGGGAGGACACAATGAGCAGTTCTTC.

This chain links TRBV7-9 with TRBJ2-1; tentatively, D is TRBD2 (6 bases). Germline V gene lookup returns CDR1 SEHNR and CDR2 FQNEAQ (reference sequence). V was pared by 10 bases and J by 0 bases, with 25 bases between. CDR3 length equals 18 residues. CDR3 loop: CATLRQGGSGRSYNEQFF. CDR3 sequence (DNA): TGTGCCACACTGAGGCAGGGAGGTAGCGGCCGCTCCTACAATGAGCAGTTCTTC.